This T cell receptor (beta chain) was identified during a study of shared clonotypes between healthy human individuals. In the study overall: Plates per donor: three CD4 naive, three CD4 memory, two CD8 naive, one CD8 memory. Study results and caveats: Blood alone was sampled, and tissue repertoires likely differ. A reduction in generation probabilities was seen for non-shared clonotypes relative to those shared by all four donors.

The protocol was immunoSEQ multiplex PCR, while the TCRdb copy is restricted to in-frame clones and leaves out a portion. The sample gives 2,500,000 or so clones, around 94% of which show up once; around 0.14% is in the top ten. The CDR3 spans 15 residues. Germline values: CDR1 MNHEY, CDR2 SMNVEV (reference sequence). Trimming removed 0 bases from V and 6 bases from J, with 12 bases in between. Comment on this clone: The antigen is unknown.

This rearrangement joins TRBV27 to TRBJ1-5; perhaps TRBD1 as D (6 bases). This TCR derives from a man younger than 35 in good health. The sample consisted of naive CD4+ T cells sorted from blood. Documented subset: CD45RA+ positively selected. This CDR3 is CASSLSKQGSQPQHF. DNA for the CDR3: TGTGCCAGCAGTTTATCGAAACAGGGAAGTCAGCCCCAGCATTTT.